This is a list of T cell receptor beta chains from one sample in a study of vaccination and CD4 T cells after COVID-19. Their antigens are not known. TCRdb independently ran MiXCR on the PCR reads; one entry per CDR3 protein. Among around 25,000 distinct CDR3 sequences, 67% were seen once, and the ten largest hold roughly 17%. The sample consisted of CD4+ T cells from blood, cultured in vitro, taken after SARS-CoV-2 vaccination. The receptors were sampled from a human donor who received a COVID-19 vaccine. CDR3s include the opening cysteine and the closing phenylalanine or tryptophan. The order of the fields is J gene, clone size, V gene, D gene, CDR3 DNA, CDR3 protein. A D gene is named only where the DNA matches it firmly. Clone size is not always given. Where it is, it says once, few, many or a class for expanded clones.

TRBJ1-4 | - | TRBV2 | - | TGTGCCAGCAACAGACAGCCTAATGAAAAACTGTTTTTT | CASNRQPNEKLFF
TRBJ2-5 | - | TRBV30 | TRBD2 | TGTGCCTGGGGGCGGGGGGGCATGGAGACCCAGTACTTC | CAWGRGGMETQYF
TRBJ2-1 | - | TRBV7-9 | TRBD1 | TGTGCCAGCAGCCCCAACCGGGACAGGGGTCCCCTCAATGAGCAGTTCTTC | CASSPNRDRGPLNEQFF
TRBJ1-1 | - | TRBV6-1 | - | TGTGCCAGTAGACGCAGACGGTACAACACTGAAGCTTTCTTT | CASRRRRYNTEAFF
TRBJ2-7 | - | TRBV7-9 | TRBD1 | TGTGCCAGCAGCTGGGGACAGGGGATTTACGAGCAGTACTTC | CASSWGQGIYEQYF
TRBJ2-3 | - | TRBV10-3 | TRBD2 | TGTGCCATCAGTGAGTCTGGCGGGGGGGCCCAAGATACGCAGTATTTT | CAISESGGGAQDTQYF
TRBJ2-1 | - | TRBV20-1 | TRBD1 | TGCAGTGCCACCCCGCTGGGACAGGTGGGGGGTGAGGGGCAGTTCTTC | CSATPLGQVGGEGQFF
TRBJ1-1 | - | TRBV20-1 | - | TGCAGTGCTGACGGGGGGTGGGACACTGAAGCTTTCTTT | CSADGGWDTEAFF
TRBJ1-3 | - | TRBV28 | - | TGTGCCAGCAGGAGGGGGGCTGTATCTGGAAACACCATATATTTT | CASRRGAVSGNTIYF
TRBJ2-7 | - | TRBV29-1 | - | TGCAGCGTTGTTGGTTCCGAGCAGTACTTC | CSVVGSEQYF
TRBJ1-2 | - | TRBV7-9 | - | TGTGCCAGCAGCCCTGCGGGAGGGCCTGGTGGCTACACCTTC | CASSPAGGPGGYTF
TRBJ1-5 | - | TRBV19 | TRBD1 | TGTGCCAGTAGCGACAGGGTAAATCAGCCCCAGCATTTT | CASSDRVNQPQHF
TRBJ2-2 | - | TRBV12-3/TRBV12-4 | TRBD2 | TGTGCCAGCAGTTCCCGAGCGGGGTCCACCGGGGAGCTGTTTTTT | CASSSRAGSTGELFF
TRBJ1-2 | - | TRBV6-1 | - | TGTGCCAGCAGTGAAGCCCGAGGTGCGGGGTACTATGGCTACACCTTC | CASSEARGAGYYGYTF
TRBJ1-3 | - | TRBV6-5 | TRBD1 | TGTGCCAGCAGTTACCCCACAGGGGCTGGAAACACCATATATTTT | CASSYPTGAGNTIYF
TRBJ2-5 | - | TRBV7-2 | - | TGTGCCAGCAGCTTAGTACCGACTAGTGGTTGGGAGACCCAGTACTTC | CASSLVPTSGWETQYF
TRBJ2-3 | - | TRBV12-5 | TRBD2 | TGTGCTAGTGGTTTGCCTAGCGGGGGGGAGACAGATACGCAGTATTTT | CASGLPSGGETDTQYF
TRBJ1-5 | once | TRBV7-8 | TRBD1 | TGTGCCAGCAGCTTAGATCAGGGGGCCTCCAATCAGCCCCAGCATTTT | CASSLDQGASNQPQHF
TRBJ1-5 | few | TRBV6-1 | - | TGTGCCAGCACCATCACTAGGGCCCCGTCCCATTTT | CASTITRAPSHF
TRBJ1-1 | - | TRBV20-1 | TRBD1 | TGCAGTGCTTCAGGGGGGGACACTGAAGCTTTCTTT | CSASGGDTEAFF
TRBJ1-2 | few | TRBV6-5 | - | TGTGCCAGCAGTTACAGGGGCGGTGGTAACTATGGCTACACCTTC | CASSYRGGGNYGYTF
TRBJ1-1 | - | TRBV5-1 | - | TGCGCCAGCAGCAAGGGTTGGGACACTGAAGCTTTCTTT | CASSKGWDTEAFF
TRBJ2-7 | - | TRBV7-3 | - | TGTGCCAGCAGCCAAGAAAGCTCCTACGAGCAGTACTTC | CASSQESSYEQYF
TRBJ1-2 | few | TRBV6-1 | TRBD1 | TGTGCCAGCAGTCAGGGGACAGGGGATAATGGCTACACCTTC | CASSQGTGDNGYTF
TRBJ2-5 | - | TRBV5-1 | TRBD2 | TGCGCCAGCAGCCCTACTAGCGGGGGGCAGGGGACCCAGTACTTC | CASSPTSGGQGTQYF
TRBJ1-5 | - | TRBV6-2/TRBV6-3 | - | TGTGCCAGCAGTTCTCAGGGAAGTCAGCCCCAGCATTTT | CASSSQGSQPQHF
TRBJ2-1 | - | TRBV20-1 | - | TGCAGTGCTAGAGATTGGAGGGAGATGTACAATGAGCAGTTCTTC | CSARDWREMYNEQFF
TRBJ2-5 | once | TRBV7-3 | - | TGTGCCAGCAGCTTAGGATCGGGGCAAGAGACCCAGTACTTC | CASSLGSGQETQYF
TRBJ1-5 | - | TRBV19 | - | TGTGCCAGCCGGGAGCGTCTGGGCAATCAGCCCCAGCATTTT | CASRERLGNQPQHF
TRBJ1-2 | few | TRBV6-2/TRBV6-3 | - | TGTGCCAGCACCCACACACGTGGGATCTATGGCTACACCTTC | CASTHTRGIYGYTF
TRBJ2-6 | - | TRBV7-2 | - | TGTGCCAGCAGCTTAGACCCCCCAGGGAGCTCTGGGGCCAACGTCCTGACTTTC | CASSLDPPGSSGANVLTF
TRBJ2-5 | - | TRBV2 | TRBD1 | TGTGCCAGCAGTCGGACAGGGATTTTTGAGACCCAGTACTTC | CASSRTGIFETQYF
TRBJ1-6 | - | TRBV30 | - | TGTGCCTGGAGTGTAATGCAGGGCTATAATTCACCCCTCCACTTT | CAWSVMQGYNSPLHF
TRBJ1-1 | - | TRBV20-1 | - | TGCAGTGCTAGAGATCGCGGGGATTCCGGCACTGAAGCTTTCTTT | CSARDRGDSGTEAFF
TRBJ2-2 | few | TRBV12-3/TRBV12-4 | - | TGTGCCAGCAGTTTCGGGACCGAACTGAACACCGGGGAGCTGTTTTTT | CASSFGTELNTGELFF
TRBJ2-7 | - | TRBV6-1 | - | TGTGCCAGCAGTGCGAGCAGCCACCTAACATCCTACGAGCAGTACTTC | CASSASSHLTSYEQYF
TRBJ2-3 | - | TRBV30 | TRBD2 | TGTGCCTGGAGCCTCCTAGCGGGGGGGCGGTCCACAGATACGCAGTATTTT | CAWSLLAGGRSTDTQYF
TRBJ1-2 | - | TRBV30 | - | TGTGCCTGGACAGTAAATAACTATGGCTACACCTTC | CAWTVNNYGYTF
TRBJ1-1 | once | TRBV11-3 | - | TGTGCCAGCAGCTTAGGACACTGGAACACTGAAGCTTTCTTT | CASSLGHWNTEAFF
TRBJ2-3 | few | TRBV19 | TRBD1 | TGTGCCAGTAGCTGGGACAGGAAGGTCACAGATACGCAGTATTTT | CASSWDRKVTDTQYF
TRBJ2-7 | - | TRBV5-6 | - | TGTGCCAGCAGCTGGAGATGGGGGCCCTCCTACGAGCAGTACTTC | CASSWRWGPSYEQYF
TRBJ1-3 | - | TRBV2 | - | TGTGCCAGCAGTCGCACTGTCTCTGGAAACACCATATATTTT | CASSRTVSGNTIYF